Listed below are T cell receptor beta chains from one sample, sequenced in a study of blood T cell repertoires in COVID-19. The method was immunoSEQ multiplex PCR; TCRdb's version includes in-frame clones alone and lacks a portion of them. Of tens of thousands of clones in the sample, 75% to 90% are singletons; the top ten hold less than 15%. Sequenced: peripheral blood. Receptor source: a human donor with acute or convalescent COVID-19. The donor label of this sample is uncertain. Both conserved end residues are part of each CDR3. The D gene is left open where the match is weak. Size values are once, few and many counts, or a class for expanded clones, and some rows have none.

J gene	D gene	V gene	clone size	CDR3 protein	CDR3 DNA
TRBJ1-6	TRBD1	TRBV19	NA	CASSPGTGRSPLHF	TGTGCCAGTAGCCCTGGGACAGGGCGCTCACCCCTCCACTTT
TRBJ2-3	TRBD1	TRBV18	NA	CASSPFGQGTSTDTQYF	TGTGCCAGCTCACCCTTCGGACAGGGGACGAGCACAGATACGCAGTATTTT
TRBJ2-1	NA	TRBV30	NA	CAWSTGSGSYNEQFF	TGTGCCTGGAGCACAGGGTCCGGCTCCTACAATGAGCAGTTCTTC
TRBJ2-3	TRBD1	TRBV24-1	NA	CATSDVTGAPTDTQYF	TGTGCCACCAGTGATGTGACAGGGGCCCCCACAGATACGCAGTATTTT
TRBJ1-2	NA	TRBV4-3	NA	CASSPDSTGYYGYTF	TGCGCCAGCAGCCCCGACTCGACAGGATACTATGGCTACACCTTC
TRBJ2-5	NA	TRBV3-1/TRBV3-2	NA	CASSQSESTDLAQYF	TGTGCCAGCAGTCAGTCCGAATCGACCGACTTGGCCCAGTACTTC
TRBJ2-1	TRBD2	TRBV19	NA	CASMGREVYNEQFF	TGTGCCAGTATGGGGCGGGAGGTGTACAATGAGCAGTTCTTC
TRBJ2-1	NA	TRBV5-6	NA	CASSSRYDSNEQFF	TGTGCCAGCAGCTCCCGATACGACAGCAACGAGCAGTTCTTC
TRBJ2-3	NA	TRBV7-3	NA	CASSTGSYGTDTQYF	TGTGCCAGCAGCACCGGGTCATACGGCACAGATACGCAGTATTTT
TRBJ1-2	TRBD1	TRBV5-4	NA	CASSLTGAGYGYTF	TGTGCCAGCAGCTTGACAGGGGCGGGCTATGGCTACACCTTC
TRBJ2-7	NA	TRBV19	NA	CASSMWRLGEQYF	TGTGCCAGTAGTATGTGGAGACTGGGCGAGCAGTACTTC
TRBJ1-5	NA	TRBV5-4	few	CASSPDRNQPQHF	TGTGCCAGCAGCCCGGACAGAAATCAGCCCCAGCATTTT
TRBJ2-7	NA	TRBV14	NA	CASSDGTPSVGREQYF	TGTGCCAGCAGTGACGGTACTCCGTCCGTGGGGAGAGAGCAGTACTTC
TRBJ2-5	TRBD1	TRBV5-8	NA	CASSLSGGTGGIREETQYF	TGTGCCAGCAGCCTGTCGGGTGGGACAGGGGGAATTCGGGAGGAGACCCAGTACTTC